The 18 T cell receptor beta chains reported below all come from one sample, sequenced in a study of CD8+ T cells in alopecia areata. Extracted RNA was reverse transcribed into cDNA, the sequencing template. Using immunoSEQ multiplex PCR, the repertoire was profiled, and TCRdb retains in-frame clones only, with some absent. The sample lists about 190,000 clones; about three fifths were seen once. The treatment was: oral pan-JAK inhibitor, 5-10 mg twice daily. The sequencing used CD4+ T cells sorted from blood, collected at week 4, from a patient treated with tofacitinib. The receptor source for this set is a human donor with alopecia areata.

The rearrangement joins TRBV29-1 to TRBJ1-5; D is uncertain. The CDR3 length is 12 residues. V lost 4 bases to trimming and J lost 2 bases, with 6 bases between them. Germline CDR1 and CDR2: SQVTM and ANQGSEA. DNA of the CDR3: TGCAGCGTTGGTGATCGCAATCAGCCCCAGCATTTT. Translated, it gives CSVGDRNQPQHF.

The V call is TRBV30, the J call TRBJ1-5, with TRBD1 matching over 9 bases. The CDR3 contains 13 residues. The germline CDR1 and CDR2 sequences are GTSNPN and SVGIG (reference sequence). V shed 4 bases and J 10 bases; nucleotides not matched to a gene: 8. The CDR3: CAWNDRGGKPQHF. The CDR3 bases are TGTGCCTGGAATGACAGGGGGGGTAAACCCCAGCATTTT.

CDR3 in DNA: TGTGCCAGCAGCGTCAGCGGGAGCTCCTACAATGAGCAGTTCTTC. Translating it yields CASSVSGSSYNEQFF. This chain joins TRBV9 and TRBJ2-1, with 8 nucleotides matching TRBD2. Germline trimming cut 2 bases from V and 0 bases from J; bases unmatched to any gene: 1. This CDR3 is 15 amino acids long. Germline loops: CDR1 SGDLS, CDR2 YYNGEE. The full variable domain, its missing parts supplied by reference TRBV9 and TRBJ2-1, is DSGVTQTPKHLITATGQRVTLRCSPRSGDLSVYWYQQSLDQGLQFLIQYYNGEERAKGNILERFSAQQFPDLHSELNLSSLELGDSALYFCASSVSGSSYNEQFFGPGTRLTVL.

This clone turned up a few times. The chain links TRBV19 to TRBJ2-5, with a tentative D call TRBD2 (5 bases). CDR1 is LNHDA and CDR2 is SQIVND in the germline V gene (reference sequence). V was trimmed by 2 bases and J by 14 bases, leaving 15 bases between them. The CDR3 length is 12 residues. CDR3 amino acids: CASSIPGGLRYF. The CDR3 nucleotides are TGTGCCAGTAGTATACCGGGCGGGCTCCGTTACTTC.

This clone was counted a few times. V is TRBV25-1 and J is TRBJ1-2, with unresolved D. V was clipped by 6 bases and J by 3 bases, with 8 bases between them. CDR3 length: 12 residues. CDR1 is MGHDK, CDR2 SYGVNS, per germline. In DNA form, the CDR3 reads TGTGCCAGCAGCCGCGGGGACTATGGCTACACCTTC. As protein: CASSRGDYGYTF.

The gene calls are TRBV27 and TRBJ1-5; no firm D call. Germline CDR1 and CDR2: MNHEY and SMNVEV (reference sequence). The CDR3 extends over 15 amino acids. V lost 6 bases and J 0 bases, leaving 12 bases between the germline ends. CDR3 in amino acids: CASSVRPGSNQPQHF. The CDR3 DNA reads TGTGCCAGCAGCGTCCGGCCGGGTAGCAATCAGCCCCAGCATTTT.

With respect to this clone: In the same sample, other DNA sequences code for this CDR3. This sequence joins TRBV5-1 and TRBJ1-4; 7 positions match TRBD1. This CDR3 region has 14 residues. Germline values: CDR1 SGHRS, CDR2 YFSETQ. V gave up 0 bases and J gave up 8 bases; unmatched junction bases: 4. CDR3 protein: CASSLGQGDEKLFF. The CDR3 region has the DNA TGCGCCAGCAGCTTGGGACAGGGAGACGAAAAACTGTTTTTT.

V gene TRBV29-1 combines with J gene TRBJ2-4; tentative D call: TRBD2 (6 bases). This CDR3 contains 15 residues. Germline V CDR1 and CDR2: SQVTM, ANQGSEA. V gave up 0 bases and J gave up 8 bases, with 17 bases separating them. CDR3 in DNA: TGCAGCGTTGAAGATGGGGGGAGAACGACCCACATTCAGTACTTC. It is translated as CSVEDGGRTTHIQYF.

There are a few counts of this clone. The chain links TRBV28 to TRBJ1-2, with 9 bases identical to TRBD1. Germline V lookup: CDR1 MDHEN, CDR2 SYDVKM. V dropped 6 bases and J dropped 8; count of bases not matched to a gene: 10. The CDR3 is 14 residues long. The CDR3 DNA sequence: TGTGCCAGCAGACGTACGGGACAGGGCTACGGCTACACCTTC. This translates into CASRRTGQGYGYTF.

With regard to this clone: The sample has other DNA sequences that encode this CDR3 too. V and J are TRBV9 and TRBJ2-1, with 9 bases lining up with TRBD2. V dropped 0 bases and J dropped 3; count of bases not matched to a gene: 1. Germline lookup yields CDR1 SGDLS and CDR2 YYNGEE. This CDR3 is 15 amino acids long. CDR3 DNA: TGTGCCAGCAGCGTAGAAGCGGGGGGCTACAATGAGCAGTTCTTC. Its translation: CASSVEAGGYNEQFF.

Written as DNA, the CDR3 is TGTGCCAGTGGCCCCAGGCGAGCGCCAAGCACAGATACGCAGTATTTT. Protein product: CASGPRRAPSTDTQYF. The chain has TRBV19 and TRBJ2-3; D is unclear. Germline CDR1 LNHDA, CDR2 SQIVND (reference sequence). Trimming took off 8 bases at V and 0 bases at J, with 18 bases between the two ends. The CDR3 runs to 16 residues.

The chain uses TRBV15 and TRBJ1-5; 11 bases line up with TRBD1. CDR3 length: 15 amino acids. J lost 6 bases, V lost 3 bases, and 4 bases had no gene match. Germline-derived CDR1 and CDR2 are LNHNV and YYDKDF (reference sequence). CDR3 sequence: CATSSGQGAFQPQHF. In nucleotides, the CDR3 is TGTGCCACCAGCAGCGGACAGGGGGCCTTTCAGCCCCAGCATTTT.

The rearrangement uses TRBV25-1 and TRBJ1-2; 10 nucleotides line up with TRBD1. J gave up 2 bases and V 4 bases, and 4 bases lay outside the gene matches. The CDR3 consists of 15 residues. Germline CDR1 and CDR2: MGHDK and SYGVNS. CDR3 amino acids: CASSAWTGGNYGYTF. CDR3 DNA sequence: TGTGCCAGCAGTGCATGGACAGGGGGGAACTATGGCTACACCTTC.

This chain joins TRBV5-4 and TRBJ1-1, with TRBD1 matching over 9 bases. V lost 2 bases, J lost 7 bases, and 15 bases stayed unmatched. The germline V gene has CDR1 SGHNT and CDR2 YYREEE (reference sequence). CDR3 length: 17 residues. The CDR3 DNA reads as TGTGCCAGCAGCTTTGGTACCTCCGGGACAGGGAGGCATGAAGCTTTCTTT. It codes for CASSFGTSGTGRHEAFF.

The V gene is TRBV30, the J gene TRBJ1-5, with D perhaps TRBD1 (6 bases). The CDR3 runs to 15 residues. CDR1 is GTSNPN, CDR2 SVGIG, per germline (reference sequence). Trimming cost V 0 bases and J 1 base, with 10 bases left between them. CDR3 residues: CAWSVGQRSNQPQHF. The CDR3 bases are TGTGCCTGGAGTGTCGGACAGAGAAGCAATCAGCCCCAGCATTTT.

The chain carries TRBV4-3 and TRBJ2-7, with D unresolved. The germline V gene has CDR1 LGHNA and CDR2 YSLEER. V shed 0 bases and J shed 0 bases, with 9 bases lying between them. The CDR3 consists of 15 residues. The chain's CDR3 is CASSQDWSVSYEQYF. In DNA form, the CDR3 reads TGCGCCAGCAGCCAAGATTGGAGCGTCTCCTACGAGCAGTACTTC.

This clone has more than one count but fewer than ten. The chain couples TRBV25-1 to TRBJ1-5, with D maybe TRBD1 (5 bases). V was cut by 6 bases and J by 6 bases, with 18 bases left in between. The CDR3 is 15 amino acids. In germline, CDR1 is MGHDK, CDR2 SYGVNS. In DNA form, the CDR3 reads TGTGCCAGCAGCGGGACTACCGGGGGAGGTCAGCCCCAGCATTTT. This encodes CASSGTTGGGQPQHF.

The chain employs TRBV29-1 and TRBJ2-5, with 8 bases lining up with TRBD2. Germline V gene data show CDR1 as SQVTM and CDR2 as ANQGSEA. This CDR3 has 14 amino acids. V was pared by 3 bases and J by 3 bases, with 6 bases of the junction left unmatched. This CDR3 is CSVDAGTREETQYF. DNA for the CDR3: TGCAGCGTTGATGCCGGGACTAGGGAAGAGACCCAGTACTTC.